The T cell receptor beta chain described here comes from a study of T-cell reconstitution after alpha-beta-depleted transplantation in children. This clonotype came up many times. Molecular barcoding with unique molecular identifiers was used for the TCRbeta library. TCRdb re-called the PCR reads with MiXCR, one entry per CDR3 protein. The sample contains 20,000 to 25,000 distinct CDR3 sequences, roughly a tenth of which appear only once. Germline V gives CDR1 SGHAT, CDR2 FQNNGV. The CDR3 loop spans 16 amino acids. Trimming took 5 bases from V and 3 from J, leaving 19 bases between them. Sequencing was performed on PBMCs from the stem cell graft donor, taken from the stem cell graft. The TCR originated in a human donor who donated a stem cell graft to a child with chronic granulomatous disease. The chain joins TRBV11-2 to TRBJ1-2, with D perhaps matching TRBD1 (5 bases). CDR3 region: CASSRDAGPIYYGYTF. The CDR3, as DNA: TGTGCCAGCAGCCGTGACGCGGGGCCAATTTACTATGGCTACACCTTC.